This T cell receptor (beta chain) was identified in a study of a mutant IDH1 vaccine in newly diagnosed glioma. About the study: Vaccines began 4-6 weeks after radiotherapy alone, or with temozolomide cycles. Treatment recipients were approximately 60% male and around 38% female, and their mean age was around 40 years. Earlier therapy was either radiotherapy, temozolomide, or both, and most got both.

This sample's time point: week 47, end of study. Each vaccine dose was 300 ug of mutant IDH1 20-mer peptide, with topical imiquimod. On this clone: Its antigen is currently unknown.

J lost 7 bases, V lost 2 bases, and 10 bases had no gene match. The V gene's germline CDR1 is SGHRS and CDR2 YFSETQ. The CDR3 contains 16 residues. Clones were read by immunoSEQ multiplex PCR, and TCRdb kept only the in-frame ones, dropping some. Counted here are tens of thousands of clones, around 86% occurring once; the ten biggest clones make up 3.8%. Sequences were derived from PBMCs, sampled from a glioma patient whose treatment included an IDH1 peptide vaccine. The chain is built from TRBV5-1 and TRBJ1-4, with 8 bases that match TRBD1. This sequence was found in a man aged 25 to 40 with glioma. The CDR3 DNA follows: TGCGCCAGCAGCTTTGCAGGGGGCCGTTCAGGTGAAAAACTGTTTTTT. This sequence encodes CASSFAGGRSGEKLFF.